This TCR beta chain was retrieved from a study of T cell responses to AZD1222 COVID-19 vaccine. TCRdb's copy holds only in-frame clones and misses some; the assay was immunoSEQ multiplex PCR. The table lists approximately 220,000 clones, about 93% of them singletons. This clone appeared once. Antigen specificity is unknown. Overall study results and limits: Sampling captured repertoires only after the peak T cell response.

This sequence was found in an adult in good health. The sample consisted of peripheral blood, taken on day 0 of MenACWY control vaccination.

The CDR3 DNA is TGTGCCAGCAGTTTCGGGGGCGCGGGGGGAAACACCATATATTTT. Its protein is CASSFGGAGGNTIYF. The J gene is TRBJ1-3, the V gene TRBV6-5; TRBD1 is a possible D gene (6 bases). Trimming removed 4 bases from V and 4 bases from J, with 14 bases in between. The CDR3 extends over 15 amino acids. The V gene's germline CDR1 is MNHEY and CDR2 SVGAGI.